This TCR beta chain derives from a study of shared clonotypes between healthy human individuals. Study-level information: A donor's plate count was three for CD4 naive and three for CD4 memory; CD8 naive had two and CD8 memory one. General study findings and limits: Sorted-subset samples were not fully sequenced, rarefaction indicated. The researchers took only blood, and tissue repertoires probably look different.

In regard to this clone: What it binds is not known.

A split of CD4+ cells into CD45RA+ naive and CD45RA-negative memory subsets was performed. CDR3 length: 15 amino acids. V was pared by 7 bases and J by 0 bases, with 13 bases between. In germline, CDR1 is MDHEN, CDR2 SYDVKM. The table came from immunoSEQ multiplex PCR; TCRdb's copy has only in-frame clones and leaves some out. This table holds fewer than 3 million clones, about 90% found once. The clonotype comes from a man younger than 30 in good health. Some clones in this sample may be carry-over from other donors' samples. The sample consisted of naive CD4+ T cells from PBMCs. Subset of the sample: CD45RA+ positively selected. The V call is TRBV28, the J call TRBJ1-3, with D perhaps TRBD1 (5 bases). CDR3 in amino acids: CASTRDSHSGNTIYF. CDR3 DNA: TGTGCCAGCACTCGGGACTCGCACTCTGGAAACACCATATATTTT.